This paragraph reports one TCR beta chain. Its antigen is not yet known. Base qualities are not recorded, but no much larger clone differs from it by a single base. The data were taken from a study of PD-1 blockade in classical Hodgkin lymphoma (dated by TCRdb to about 2020). With respect to the entire study: The study used TCR beta sequencing and CyTOF to define a peripheral blood immune signature of response to PD-1 blockade in classical Hodgkin lymphoma. General findings and caveats noted by the study authors: Baseline TCR diversity was reported to be lower in newly diagnosed patients than in healthy donors, and even lower in relapsed/refractory patients. Only a single clinical trial cohort was studied, and what caused the repertoire differences, possibly disease activity or prior therapy, remained undefined.

Its CDR3 holds 15 amino acids, cysteine through phenylalanine. Just CDR3 DNA is preserved here, 45 bases in frame from base 1. V lost 5 bases and J lost 2 bases; the stretch between them is 13 bases long. CDR1 and CDR2, looked up from the germline V gene (reference sequence), are LNHNV and YYDKDF. Genomic DNA was isolated using the Qiagen DNeasy kit from unsorted PBMCs as well as from negatively selected CD4+ and CD8+ fractions. TCR beta CDR3 regions were subjected to amplification by immunoSEQ multiplex PCR with primers that anneal to V and J segments. Amplification bias was minimized using a synthetic immune receptor repertoire, and residual bias was removed computationally after sequencing. The paper's processing steps were these. Custom Python scripts were used to quantify repertoire diversity as the Shannon entropy index. The unsorted, CD4+ and CD8+ repertoires were each analyzed separately, with the exception of combined analyses, where CD4+ and CD8+ sequences were merged in silico. As stored in TCRdb, this immuneACCESS dataset retains in-frame rearrangements with V and J assigned. A fraction of the clones does not appear; measured against another copy, unresolved V genes explain less than half of the discrepancy, and the remainder lacks a known reason. V and J calls and clone size are those listed in that table; D and trimming were worked out from the DNA. The sample contains some 21,000 clones, about 83% of them found a single time. Jointly, the top ten make up 6.8% of the sample.

According to the study, the label for this sample's time point signals: newly diagnosed, previously untreated cHL patient sample. CD8+ T cells were purified from thawed PBMCs by magnetic negative selection with a Miltenyi CD8+ T cell isolation kit. PBMCs from patients with newly diagnosed, previously untreated classical Hodgkin lymphoma were sequenced as a comparison group for the relapsed/refractory trial patients. Peripheral blood was collected in 8 mL Vacutainer Cell Preparation Tubes, from which PBMCs were isolated by centrifugation and then cryopreserved. Purified CD4+ and CD8+ fractions were prepared only for cases with an additional available PBMC sample. Magnetically labelled cells were removed on LS columns in a quadroMACS separator, and the flow-through was retained as the purified fraction.

The V gene is TRBV15 and the J gene is TRBJ1-3; 5 matching bases give a weak D call of TRBD1. The sample consisted of CD8+ T cells from blood. The TCR comes from a human donor with classical Hodgkin lymphoma. The CDR3 has the sequence CATSYRKHAGNTIYF. DNA sequence: TGTGCCACCAGCTACAGGAAGCATGCTGGAAACACCATATATTTT.